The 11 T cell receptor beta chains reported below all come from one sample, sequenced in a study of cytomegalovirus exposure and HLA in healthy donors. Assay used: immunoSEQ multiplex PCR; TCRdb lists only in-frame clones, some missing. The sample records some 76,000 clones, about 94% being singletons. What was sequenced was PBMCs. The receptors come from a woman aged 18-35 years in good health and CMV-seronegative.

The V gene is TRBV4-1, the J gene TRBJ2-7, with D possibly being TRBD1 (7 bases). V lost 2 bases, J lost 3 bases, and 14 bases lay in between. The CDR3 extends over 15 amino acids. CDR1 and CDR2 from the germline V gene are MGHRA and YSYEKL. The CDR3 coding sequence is TGCGCCAGCAGCCAATTACCAGGGGGGATCTACGAGCAGTACTTC. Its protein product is CASSQLPGGIYEQYF.

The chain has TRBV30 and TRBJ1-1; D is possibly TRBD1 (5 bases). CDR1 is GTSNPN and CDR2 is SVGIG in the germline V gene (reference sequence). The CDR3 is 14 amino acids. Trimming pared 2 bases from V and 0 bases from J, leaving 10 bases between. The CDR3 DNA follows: TGTGCCTGGAGTTCGGGACTTTTGAACACTGAAGCTTTCTTT. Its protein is CAWSSGLLNTEAFF. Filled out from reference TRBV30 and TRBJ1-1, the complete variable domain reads SQTIHQWPATLVQPVGSPLSLECTVEGTSNPNLYWYRQAAGRGLQLLFYSVGIGQISSEVPQNLSASRPQDRQFILSSKKLLLSDSGFYLCAWSSGLLNTEAFFGQGTRLTVV.

The CDR3 coding sequence is TGTGCCAGCAGTGAAGGGACTGGCTCCTACAATGAGCAGTTCTTC. Its protein is CASSEGTGSYNEQFF. The chain recombines TRBV6-4 with TRBJ2-1; weak D call: TRBD2 (6 bases). V dropped 3 bases and J dropped 0 bases, with 9 bases sitting between them. Germline CDR1 and CDR2: MRHNA and SNTAGT. CDR3 size: 15 residues.

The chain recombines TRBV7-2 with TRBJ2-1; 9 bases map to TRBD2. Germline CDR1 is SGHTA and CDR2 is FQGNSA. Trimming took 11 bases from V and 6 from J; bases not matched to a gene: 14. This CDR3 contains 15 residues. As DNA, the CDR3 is TGTGCCTCCCAAAGGGCGGGGGGGTTACTCAATGAGCAGTTCTTC. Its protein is CASQRAGGLLNEQFF.

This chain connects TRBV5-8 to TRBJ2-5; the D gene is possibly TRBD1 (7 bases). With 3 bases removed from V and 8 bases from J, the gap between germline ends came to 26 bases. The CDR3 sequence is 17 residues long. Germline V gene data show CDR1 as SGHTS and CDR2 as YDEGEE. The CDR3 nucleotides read TGTGCCAGCAGCTCGGCGGGACAGAGTTACCCGAGCGATACCCAGTACTTC. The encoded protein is CASSSAGQSYPSDTQYF.

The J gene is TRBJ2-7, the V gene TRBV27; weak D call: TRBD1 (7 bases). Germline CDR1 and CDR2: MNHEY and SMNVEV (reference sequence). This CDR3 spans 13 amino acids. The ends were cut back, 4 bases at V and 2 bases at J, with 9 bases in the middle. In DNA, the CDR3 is TGTGCCAGCAGTTCCAGGGGGGCCTACGAGCAGTACTTC. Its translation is CASSSRGAYEQYF.

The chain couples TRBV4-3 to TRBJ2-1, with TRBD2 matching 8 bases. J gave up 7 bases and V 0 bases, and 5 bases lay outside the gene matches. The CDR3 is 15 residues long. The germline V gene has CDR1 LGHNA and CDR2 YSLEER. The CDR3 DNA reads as TGCGCCAGCAGCCAAGATGCTAGCGGGCATAATGAGCAGTTCTTC. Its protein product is CASSQDASGHNEQFF.

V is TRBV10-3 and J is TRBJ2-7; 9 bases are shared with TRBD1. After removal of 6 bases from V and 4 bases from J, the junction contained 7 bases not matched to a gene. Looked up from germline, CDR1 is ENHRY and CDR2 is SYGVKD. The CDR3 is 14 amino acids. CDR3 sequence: CAIRPGQGSYEQYF. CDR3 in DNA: TGTGCCATCAGGCCTGGACAGGGGTCGTACGAGCAGTACTTC.

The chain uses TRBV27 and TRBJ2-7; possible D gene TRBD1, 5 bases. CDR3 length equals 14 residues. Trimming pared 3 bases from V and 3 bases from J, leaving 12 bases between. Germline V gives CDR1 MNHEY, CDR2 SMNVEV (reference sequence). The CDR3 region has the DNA TGTGCCAGCAGTTTCTCCGGAAGGGGCTACGAGCAGTACTTC. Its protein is CASSFSGRGYEQYF.

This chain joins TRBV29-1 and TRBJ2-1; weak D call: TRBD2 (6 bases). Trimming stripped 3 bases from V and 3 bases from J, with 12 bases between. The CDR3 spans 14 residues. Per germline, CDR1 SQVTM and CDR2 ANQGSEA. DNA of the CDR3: TGCAGCGTTGAGTCTAGCGAGCACTACAATGAGCAGTTCTTC. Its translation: CSVESSEHYNEQFF.

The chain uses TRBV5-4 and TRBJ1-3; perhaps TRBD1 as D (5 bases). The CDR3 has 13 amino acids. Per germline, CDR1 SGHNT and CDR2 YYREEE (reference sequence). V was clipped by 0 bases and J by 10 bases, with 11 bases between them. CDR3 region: CASSLDSTGTIYF. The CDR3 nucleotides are TGTGCCAGCAGCTTGGACAGCACAGGAACCATATATTTT.